This entry is about one T cell receptor (beta chain). Its antigen is not identified. In germline, CDR1 is SEHNR, CDR2 FQNEAQ (reference sequence). The CDR3 consists of 15 residues. V gave up 1 base and J gave up 6 bases; unmatched junction bases: 2. The sample comes from a study of somatic mutations in cytotoxic T cells in rheumatoid arthritis. Study results and caveats: It was found that CD8+ T-cell clonality in rheumatoid arthritis patients did not differ significantly from that in age-matched healthy controls.

Here immunoSEQ multiplex PCR was the method, and the copy in TCRdb shows in-frame clones only, minus some. The sample holds about 10,000 clones, 77% seen once. The sequenced sample consisted of CD8+ T cells sorted from blood. The receptor comes from a man in his fifties in good health. The V gene is TRBV7-9, the J gene TRBJ2-2; 10 bases agree with TRBD2. CDR3 sequence: CASSLGGLASGELFF. As DNA, the CDR3 is TGTGCCAGCAGCTTAGGGGGACTAGCGTCCGGGGAGCTGTTTTTT.